The 32 T cell receptor beta chains presented below share a single source sample, sequenced in a study of long-term antiretroviral therapy in people with HIV. At the survey level, the v3.0 immunoSEQ assay was run. Repertoires were generated with immunoSEQ multiplex PCR, while TCRdb's copy carries only in-frame clones and drops some. The sample lists about 28,000 clones, over 75% occurring once. Here the sequenced sample was unsorted PBMCs, taken 3 years after starting antiretroviral therapy. These TCRs come from a man aged 35 to 55 with HIV.

The chain couples TRBV7-9 to TRBJ2-2; D not resolved. Germline values: CDR1 SEHNR, CDR2 FQNEAQ (reference sequence). This CDR3 spans 15 amino acids. V was shortened by 5 bases and J by 4 bases, with 14 bases between the two germline ends. The CDR3: CASSLHLLPTGELFF. The CDR3 DNA is TGTGCCAGCAGCCTCCATCTACTTCCCACCGGGGAGCTGTTTTTT.

The chain combines TRBV5-1 with TRBJ2-7; 7 bases agree with TRBD2. The length of the CDR3 is 15 residues. The V gene's germline CDR1 is SGHRS and CDR2 YFSETQ. V trimming: 2 bases; J trimming: 2 bases; junction bases outside the gene matches: 7. The CDR3 nucleotides are TGCGCCAGCAGCTTCGGGAGGTCGGGTACCTACGAGCAGTACTTC. Translation: CASSFGRSGTYEQYF. The complete variable domain, with remaining parts taken from reference TRBV5-1 and TRBJ2-7, reads KAGVTQTPRYLIKTRGQQVTLSCSPISGHRSVSWYQQTPGQGLQFLFEYFSETQRNKGNFPGRFSGRQFSNSRSEMNVSTLELGDSALYLCASSFGRSGTYEQYFGPGTRLTVT.

The V call is TRBV14, the J call TRBJ1-2; D not resolved. This CDR3 is built from 15 residues. The germline V gene has CDR1 SGHDN and CDR2 FVKESK. V was pared by 1 base and J by 2 bases, with 11 bases between. CDR3 loop: CASSQGYQSNYGYTF. The CDR3 DNA reads as TGTGCCAGCAGCCAAGGGTATCAGAGCAACTATGGCTACACCTTC.

The rearrangement uses TRBV6-6 and TRBJ2-1, with 11 bases aligning to TRBD2. Germline loops: CDR1 MNHNY, CDR2 SVGAGI (reference sequence). V lost 4 bases and J lost 4; bases outside the gene matches: 6. CDR3 length equals 16 residues. CDR3 sequence reads: CASSSRTSGLYNEQFF. DNA for the CDR3: TGTGCCAGCAGTTCAAGGACTAGCGGGCTATACAATGAGCAGTTCTTC.

The rearrangement uses TRBV5-1 and TRBJ2-3; 7 bases are shared with TRBD1. CDR1 and CDR2 (germline): SGHRS, YFSETQ. The ends lost 0 bases at V and 2 bases at J; junction bases unmatched: 3. There are 15 residues in the CDR3. The DNA of the CDR3 is TGCGCCAGCAGCTTGGCCGGGACAGTCACAGATACGCAGTATTTT. Translating gives CASSLAGTVTDTQYF.

This chain uses TRBV5-1 with TRBJ1-3; D is unresolved. Germline V CDR1 and CDR2: SGHRS, YFSETQ. The CDR3 covers 15 residues. Trimming stripped 0 bases from V and 4 bases from J, with 11 bases between. CDR3 nucleotides: TGCGCCAGCAGCTTGGTTATGGGAGGCGGAAACACCATATATTTT. This codes for CASSLVMGGGNTIYF.

The genes are TRBV2 and TRBJ2-3, with a possible D match to TRBD1 (7 bases). In germline, CDR1 is SNHLY, CDR2 FYNNEI. V lost 2 bases and J 5 bases, leaving 8 bases between the germline ends. The CDR3 spans 13 residues. The CDR3 sequence: CASSEQGGDTQYF. The DNA for the CDR3 is TGTGCCAGCAGTGAACAGGGGGGAGATACGCAGTATTTT.

V gene TRBV5-1 combines with J gene TRBJ2-3, with D perhaps matching TRBD2 (5 bases). The V end lost 1 base, the J end lost 6 bases, and 15 bases lay between the germline ends. The germline V gene has CDR1 SGHRS and CDR2 YFSETQ. This CDR3 has 15 residues. CDR3 sequence reads: CASSLRGQAADTQYF. The CDR3 region has the DNA TGCGCCAGCAGCTTGCGCGGGCAGGCGGCCGATACGCAGTATTTT.

The chain couples TRBV10-1 to TRBJ2-1; possible D gene TRBD1, 7 bases. The CDR3 spans 14 residues. Between the trimmed V and J ends, which lost 6 bases and 4 bases, there was a span of 13 bases. Germline V gives CDR1 WNHNN, CDR2 SYGVQD (reference sequence). The CDR3 DNA sequence: TGCGCCAGCAGCGACCAGGGGGGATACAATGAGCAGTTCTTC. Its translation is CASSDQGGYNEQFF.

The chain carries TRBV29-1 and TRBJ1-2, with D possibly TRBD1 on 5 matching bases. Trimming took off 3 bases at V and 2 bases at J, with 7 bases between the two ends. Per germline, CDR1 SQVTM and CDR2 ANQGSEA. The CDR3 sequence is 12 residues long. For the CDR3, the DNA is TGCAGCGTTGATCCAGGGAACTATGGCTACACCTTC. Its translation is CSVDPGNYGYTF.

This clone has more than one count but fewer than ten. This sequence joins TRBV9 and TRBJ2-1; D remains unclear. CDR1 and CDR2 (germline): SGDLS, YYNGEE. This CDR3 contains 12 residues. Trimming removed 1 base at V and 8 bases at J, with 7 bases between. The CDR3 nucleotides read TGTGCCAGCAGCGTAACGGCGGATGAGCAGTTCTTC. Translation gives CASSVTADEQFF.

This clone was seen only once. This chain links TRBV29-1 with TRBJ2-1, with 8 positions matching TRBD1. CDR1 SQVTM and CDR2 ANQGSEA come from the germline V gene. The CDR3 consists of 13 residues. V lost 7 bases to trimming and J lost 2 bases; unmatched junction nucleotides: 4. This CDR3 reads CSAGQGPYNEQFF. The CDR3 bases are TGCAGCGCTGGACAGGGCCCCTACAATGAGCAGTTCTTC.

The chain has TRBV10-3 and TRBJ2-7; D unresolved. V was pared by 0 bases and J by 2 bases, with 14 bases between. The CDR3 totals 16 residues. Germline V gives CDR1 ENHRY, CDR2 SYGVKD. In DNA, the CDR3 is TGTGCCATCAGTGAGTCCTCCACTGACATCACCTACGAGCAGTACTTC. It specifies CAISESSTDITYEQYF.

V and J are TRBV5-6 and TRBJ1-1; D might be TRBD1 (5 bases). Per germline, CDR1 SGHDT and CDR2 YYEEEE. Trimming left V 0 bases short and J 1 base short, with 13 bases between. This CDR3 spans 16 amino acids. The CDR3 DNA sequence: TGTGCCAGCAGCTTGGTGCAGGGACTAAAGAACACTGAAGCTTTCTTT. It specifies CASSLVQGLKNTEAFF.

This sequence joins TRBV9 and TRBJ2-1, with 16 positions matching TRBD2. CDR1 is SGDLS, CDR2 YYNGEE, per germline. The CDR3 extends over 18 amino acids. Losses at the gene ends were 4 bases for V and 6 bases for J; bases not matched to a gene: 10. The CDR3: CASSLTGTSGRAANEQFF. DNA for the CDR3: TGTGCCAGCAGCTTAACCGGGACTAGCGGGAGGGCCGCCAATGAGCAGTTCTTC.

This clone was picked up one time. As DNA, the CDR3 is TGTGCCAGCAGTGAGGACAAACGGTCGGGGTTCTTC. Protein sequence: CASSEDKRSGFF. This rearrangement joins TRBV2 to TRBJ2-1; tentatively, D is TRBD1 (5 bases). Germline lookup yields CDR1 SNHLY and CDR2 FYNNEI. Deletions cut 3 bases from V and 15 bases from J, with 15 bases between. The CDR3 sequence is 12 residues long.

The J gene is TRBJ2-3, the V gene TRBV18; TRBD2 aligns across 7 bases. In germline, CDR1 is KGHSH, CDR2 LQKENI. Trimming removed 2 bases from V and 0 bases from J; junction bases left unmatched: 2. The CDR3 sequence is 15 residues long. The CDR3 DNA reads TGTGCCAGCTCACCAGGCGGGGGAAGCACAGATACGCAGTATTTT. This sequence encodes CASSPGGGSTDTQYF.

V and J are TRBV19 and TRBJ1-6, with 8 bases fitting TRBD1. J lost 6 bases, V lost 4 bases, and 5 bases had no gene match. The CDR3 extends over 15 amino acids. Germline CDR1 and CDR2: LNHDA and SQIVND (reference sequence). The CDR3 here is CASSRDRGSNSPLHF. In nucleotides, the CDR3 is TGTGCCAGTAGTAGAGACAGGGGAAGTAATTCACCCCTCCACTTT.

The rearrangement uses TRBV2 and TRBJ2-7, with 12 nucleotides matching TRBD2. There are 14 residues in the CDR3. Trimming removed 5 bases from V and 4 bases from J; junction bases left unmatched: 3. The germline gives CDR1 SNHLY, CDR2 FYNNEI. The CDR3 here is CASSSGLAGYEQYF. CDR3 nucleotides: TGTGCCAGCAGTTCCGGACTAGCGGGGTACGAGCAGTACTTC. The full variable domain, its missing parts supplied by reference TRBV2 and TRBJ2-7, is EPEVTQTPSHQVTQMGQEVILRCVPISNHLYFYWYRQILGQKVEFLVSFYNNEISEKSEIFDDQFSVERPDGSNFTLKIRSTKLEDSAMYFCASSSGLAGYEQYFGPGTRLTVT.

V is TRBV5-6 and J is TRBJ2-1, with D possibly matching TRBD2 (8 bases). The ends were cut back, 3 bases at V and 7 bases at J, with 20 bases in the middle. This CDR3 is built from 16 residues. Germline V gives CDR1 SGHDT, CDR2 YYEEEE. The CDR3 bases are TGTGCCAGCAGCTACTTTGCGGGAGGCAGGGGGAATGAGCAGTTCTTC. It yields the protein CASSYFAGGRGNEQFF.

This clone was seen a single time. The rearrangement uses TRBV6-1 and TRBJ2-7; D is possibly TRBD1 (6 bases). The germline CDR1 and CDR2 sequences are MNHNS and SASEGT. CDR3 length: 14 residues. The V gene lost 6 bases and the J gene lost 3 bases, with 15 bases spanning the gap. This CDR3 reads CASRGHSMDYEQYF. DNA of the CDR3: TGTGCCAGCAGGGGACACAGTATGGACTACGAGCAGTACTTC.

The chain combines TRBV6-5 with TRBJ1-1; a possible D gene is TRBD1 (5 bases). From germline, CDR1 is MNHEY and CDR2 SVGAGI. The CDR3 has 15 residues. The V and J ends lost 0 bases and 5 bases respectively, with 13 bases between them. As DNA, the CDR3 is TGTGCCAGCAGTTACTCCACGGTTCGGGGGACTGAAGCTTTCTTT. This translates into CASSYSTVRGTEAFF.

This clone was counted only a few times. The V and J genes are TRBV7-3 and TRBJ2-2; 9 bases are a match to TRBD2. The CDR3 totals 15 residues. V lost 2 bases to trimming and J lost 3 bases; unmatched junction nucleotides: 1. The V gene's germline CDR1 is SGHTA and CDR2 FQGTGA. Here the CDR3 reads CASSLVAGDTGELFF. The CDR3 DNA reads TGTGCCAGCAGCTTAGTAGCGGGAGACACCGGGGAGCTGTTTTTT.

This clone was found a few times. As DNA, the CDR3 is TGTGCCAGCAGTGAGACAGGGGTGTATGGCTACACCTTC. It codes for CASSETGVYGYTF. This chain uses TRBV25-1 with TRBJ1-2; 8 nucleotides match TRBD1. V was clipped by 3 bases and J by 5 bases; unmatched bases: 2. Germline V lookup: CDR1 MGHDK, CDR2 SYGVNS. The CDR3 has 13 amino acids.

In this sample, this clone turned up a few times. The rearrangement joins TRBV27 to TRBJ1-6; D is undetermined. V lost 5 bases, J lost 9 bases, and 14 bases lay in between. The CDR3 extends over 14 amino acids. The germline V gene has CDR1 MNHEY and CDR2 SMNVEV (reference sequence). The CDR3 nucleotides read TGTGCCAGCAGTACCCCGGGCCTCGGTTCACCCCTCCACTTT. Its translation: CASSTPGLGSPLHF.

The rearrangement links TRBV5-1 to TRBJ2-3; D unclear. CDR3 length: 13 residues. V was cut by 0 bases and J by 14 bases, with 16 bases left in between. CDR1 and CDR2 (germline): SGHRS, YFSETQ. This CDR3 is CASSLADTYGRYF. CDR3 in DNA: TGCGCCAGCAGCTTGGCAGACACCTACGGTCGGTATTTT. Full variable domain (remainder filled in from reference TRBV5-1 and TRBJ2-3): KAGVTQTPRYLIKTRGQQVTLSCSPISGHRSVSWYQQTPGQGLQFLFEYFSETQRNKGNFPGRFSGRQFSNSRSEMNVSTLELGDSALYLCASSLADTYGRYFGPGTRLTVL.

The chain uses TRBV10-3 and TRBJ2-7; D is possibly TRBD1 (6 bases). Germline V gives CDR1 ENHRY, CDR2 SYGVKD. With 2 bases removed from V and 3 bases from J, the gap between germline ends came to 17 bases. The CDR3 contains 16 residues. The CDR3: CAISEVEDSLNYEQYF. In DNA form, the CDR3 reads TGTGCCATCAGTGAGGTGGAGGACAGTTTAAACTACGAGCAGTACTTC.

This chain joins TRBV10-3 and TRBJ2-3; the match to TRBD2 covers 14 bases. V lost 5 bases and J lost 4; bases outside the gene matches: 2. Germline values: CDR1 ENHRY, CDR2 SYGVKD. The CDR3 is 15 amino acids. The CDR3 nucleotides are TGTGCCATCAGTTCGACTAGCGGGGGGGCAGATACGCAGTATTTT. Translation gives CAISSTSGGADTQYF.

V gene TRBV5-6 combines with J gene TRBJ1-5; TRBD1 agrees at 8 bases. CDR3 length equals 16 residues. The J segment lost 0 bases and the V segment lost 4 bases, leaving 6 bases of the junction unmatched. Per germline, CDR1 SGHDT and CDR2 YYEEEE. CDR3: CASSLRGQGSNQPQHF. Written as DNA, the CDR3 is TGTGCCAGCAGCCTACGCGGACAGGGTAGCAATCAGCCCCAGCATTTT.

The rearrangement uses TRBV5-1 and TRBJ1-6; 12 bases match TRBD1. This CDR3 region has 16 residues. After removal of 2 bases from V and 7 bases from J, the junction contained 4 bases not matched to a gene. Germline assignment: CDR1 SGHRS and CDR2 YFSETQ. The CDR3 coding sequence is TGCGCCAGCAGCTTCCGGGACAGGGGGCAAAATTCACCCCTCCACTTT. Translating gives CASSFRDRGQNSPLHF.

This clone was detected only once. The junction departs from germline at one end; a sequencing error may be responsible. V is TRBV7-7 and J is TRBJ2-2; no clear D. The CDR3 spans 14 residues. Germline CDR1 SSHAT, CDR2 FNYEAQ (reference sequence). CDR3 sequence reads: CASSFSRNTGELFF. For the CDR3, the DNA is TGTGCTAGCAGCTTCTCGAGAAACACCGGGGAGCTGTTTTTT.

The genes are TRBV30 and TRBJ2-1, with D perhaps TRBD2 (6 bases). Germline CDR1 is GTSNPN and CDR2 is SVGIG (reference sequence). The V gene lost 0 bases and the J gene lost 0 bases, with 15 bases spanning the gap. The CDR3 contains 17 residues. CDR3 nucleotides: TGTGCCTGGAGTGTACTCCTTGGAGGGGACTCCTACAATGAGCAGTTCTTC. Residues: CAWSVLLGGDSYNEQFF.